Listed here are 13 T cell receptor beta chains from one sample, sequenced in a study of T cells in Graves' hyperthyroidism and ophthalmopathy. RNA transcripts yielded amplified TCR beta CDR3 regions. The HTBI set primed first-round TCR CDR3 RT-PCR. TCRdb ran MiXCR on the multiplex PCR reads and lists one entry per CDR3 protein. The sample gives 95,000 to 100,000 distinct CDR3 sequences, around 52% of which show up once; around 30% is in the top ten. The sequencing sample was made of blood. These receptors were taken from a woman aged 40 to 50 with Graves' hyperthyroidism.

The rearrangement joins TRBV20-1 to TRBJ2-7, with D tentatively TRBD1 or TRBD2 (5 bases each). The CDR3 runs to 13 residues. Trimming left V 1 base short and J 6 bases short, with 13 bases between. CDR1 is DFQATT, CDR2 SNEGSKA, per germline (reference sequence). The CDR3: CSARGDLVPEQYF. CDR3 bases: TGCAGTGCTAGAGGGGACCTTGTACCCGAGCAGTACTTC.

The rearrangement links TRBV7-9 to TRBJ2-7, with D perhaps TRBD1 or TRBD2 (5 bases each). The length of the CDR3 is 13 residues. Germline values: CDR1 SEHNR, CDR2 FQNEAQ (reference sequence). The V end was cut by 11 bases, the J end by 9 bases, with 23 bases between. This CDR3 reads CAWSQPGPGGQYF. As DNA, the CDR3 is TGTGCCTGGAGTCAACCGGGGCCGGGCGGGCAGTACTTC.

This clonotype was seen ten or more times. The V and J genes are TRBV15 and TRBJ1-4; 7 bases map to TRBD1. The junction had 12 bases not matched to a gene; V was cut back by 3 bases and J by 5 bases. The CDR3 is made up of 17 amino acids. CDR1 LNHNV and CDR2 YYDKDF come from the germline V gene (reference sequence). The DNA for the CDR3 is TGTGCCACCAGCAGCTTCTATTCGGACAGGTTAAATGAAAAACTGTTTTTT. It is translated as CATSSFYSDRLNEKLFF. The whole variable domain, filled in from reference TRBV15 and TRBJ1-4, reads DAMVIQNPRYQVTQFGKPVTLSCSQTLNHNVMYWYQQKSSQAPKLLFHYYDKDFNNEADTPDNFQSRRPNTSFCFLDIRSPGLGDTAMYLCATSSFYSDRLNEKLFFGSGTQLSVL.

Ten or more counts support this clonotype. The chain couples TRBV7-6 to TRBJ1-1, with D maybe TRBD1 (6 bases). Germline assignment: CDR1 SGHVS and CDR2 FNYEAQ. Trimming took 5 bases from V and 5 from J, leaving 12 bases between them. CDR3 size: 13 residues. CDR3 sequence reads: CASSPGQKTEAFF. The CDR3 DNA is TGTGCCAGCAGCCCCGGACAGAAGACTGAAGCTTTCTTT.

Many counts were recorded for this clonotype. The chain carries TRBV20-1 and TRBJ2-7; D is possibly TRBD2 (5 bases). The CDR3 totals 12 residues. Trimming pared 1 base from V and 2 bases from J, leaving 6 bases between. Germline lookup yields CDR1 DFQATT and CDR2 SNEGSKA (reference sequence). The CDR3 region is CSARAEAYEQYF. In nucleotides, the CDR3 is TGCAGTGCTAGAGCGGAGGCCTACGAGCAGTACTTC.

This clonotype appeared a few times. A much larger clonotype is one base distant, so this may be a read error. The genes are TRBV29-1 and TRBJ2-5; no definite D call. The CDR3 has 12 residues. Germline assignment: CDR1 SQVTM and CDR2 ANQGSEA. The CDR3 bases are TGCAGCGTTGAAGAGTACCAAGGGACCCAGTACTTC. Amino acid sequence: CSVEEYQGTQYF.

A remark on this clonotype: A read error may account for a junction end that differs from germline. The CDR3 nucleotides read TGCGCCAGCAGCCTCACCACACAGGGGTATGGCTACACCTTC. This encodes CASSLTTQGYGYTF. The V call is TRBV7-9, the J call TRBJ1-2; 7 bases align to TRBD1. Germline V gives CDR1 SEHNR, CDR2 FQNEAQ (reference sequence). The CDR3 has 14 amino acids.

This clonotype was seen at least ten times. Compared with germline, one end of the junction differs, possibly owing to a read error. J is TRBJ1-1 and V is TRBV20-1; the D gene is possibly TRBD1 (6 bases). CDR1 and CDR2 (germline): DFQATT, SNEGSKA (reference sequence). This CDR3 is built from 11 residues. Here the CDR3 DNA reads TGCAGTGCTACTTGGGACACCGAAGCTTTCTTT. This codes for CSATWDTEAFF.

At least ten counts were recorded for this clonotype. The chain is built from TRBV29-1 and TRBJ1-5; D is unclear. This CDR3 contains 12 residues. The V gene lost 8 bases and the J gene lost 2 bases, with 10 bases spanning the gap. Germline lookup yields CDR1 SQVTM and CDR2 ANQGSEA. Here the CDR3 DNA reads TGCAGCTTAGGCCCTGGCAATCAGCCCCAGCATTTT. Its translation: CSLGPGNQPQHF. Complete variable domain (other parts from reference TRBV29-1 and TRBJ1-5): SAVISQKPSRDICQRGTSLTIQCQVDSQVTMMFWYRQQPGQSLTLIATANQGSEATYESGFVIDKFPISRPNLTFSTLTVSNMSPEDSSIYLCSLGPGNQPQHFGDGTRLSIL.

A note on this clonotype: Because it lacks the conserved phenylalanine or tryptophan at the end, this CDR3 is likely a read error. It is unclear where the CDR3 begins or ends on the DNA, so no DNA is shown, and the CDR3 is as TCRdb lists it. The V and J genes are TRBV29-1 and TRBJ2-2; the D segment call TRBD2 is taken from the table without a DNA check. The length of the CDR3 is 14 amino acids, counting both ends. Per germline, CDR1 SQVTM and CDR2 ANQGSEA. This CDR3 is CSVPGLGTPGSCFL.

This clonotype was picked up many times. CDR3: CASSLGQRVYGYTF. DNA of the CDR3: TGTGCCAGCAGTTTGGGACAGAGAGTCTATGGCTACACCTTC. The gene calls are TRBV28 and TRBJ1-2; 7 bases are shared with TRBD1. This CDR3 region has 14 residues. Germline lookup yields CDR1 MDHEN and CDR2 SYDVKM. Germline trimming cut 3 bases from V and 4 bases from J; bases unmatched to any gene: 5.

With regard to this clonotype: The germline gene is not matched at one end of the junction; a read error may be the cause. The chain links TRBV12-3 or TRBV12-4 to TRBJ1-1; D unresolved. The CDR3 consists of 16 residues. CDR3 amino acids: CASSVGRSLPNTEAFF. The CDR3 bases are TGTGCGAGCAGTGTAGGTCGGTCCCTACCAAACACTGAAGCTTTCTTT.

The rearrangement joins TRBV10-3 to TRBJ2-7; 7 bases line up with TRBD2. This CDR3 is built from 15 residues. V shed 0 bases and J 3 bases; nucleotides not matched to a gene: 5. CDR1 is ENHRY and CDR2 is SYGVKD in the germline V gene. CDR3 in DNA: TGTGCCATCAGTGAGTCATGGGGGGGGAGCTACGAGCAGTACTTC. This translates into CAISESWGGSYEQYF.